One sample yielded the 7 T cell receptor beta chains listed below, sequenced in a study of CD8+CD57+ T cells in acquired aplastic anemia. For sequencing, patients were chosen who had shown expansion of CD8+CD57+ cells by flow cytometry. CDR3 and TCR beta VDJ profiling relied on a genomic DNA template. Via MiXCR, TCRdb re-called the reads, giving one row per CDR3 protein. The sample includes about 200,000 distinct CDR3 sequences, under 50% of them seen just once. Sequencing was performed on sorted CD4+, CD8+, or CD8+CD57+ T cells (not recorded which) from PBMCs. The receptors derive from a human donor with aplastic anemia.

The rearrangement joins TRBV20-1 to TRBJ2-5; 7 bases agree with TRBD1. The CDR3 loop spans 13 amino acids. Looked up from germline, CDR1 is DFQATT and CDR2 is SNEGSKA (reference sequence). With 4 bases clipped from V and 4 bases from J, the junction kept 6 bases outside the gene matches. The CDR3 protein is CSANRGSTETQYF. The CDR3 DNA is TGCAGTGCTAACAGGGGATCGACAGAGACCCAGTACTTC.

The V call is TRBV7-9, the J call TRBJ1-6, with 7 bases identical to TRBD1. Germline loops: CDR1 SEHNR, CDR2 FQNEAQ (reference sequence). V lost 5 bases and J lost 9; bases outside the gene matches: 10. The CDR3 has 15 amino acids. In DNA form, the CDR3 reads TGTGCCAGCAGCCAAGAGTTGAGGGGGCTTTCACCCCTCCACTTT. As protein: CASSQELRGLSPLHF. The variable domain in full, completed from reference TRBV7-9 and TRBJ1-6, reads DTGVSQNPRHKITKRGQNVTFRCDPISEHNRLYWYRQTLGQGPEFLTYFQNEAQLEKSRLLSDRFSAERPKGSFSTLEIQRTEQGDSAMYLCASSQELRGLSPLHFGNGTRLTVT.

The chain joins TRBV19 to TRBJ2-7; 9 bases agree with TRBD1. This CDR3 comprises 14 residues. J was trimmed by 7 bases and V by 4 bases; bases with no gene match: 8. Germline CDR1 and CDR2: LNHDA and SQIVND (reference sequence). The CDR3 DNA reads TGTGCCAGTAGTACCTACAGGGGGCGGGATGAGCAGTACTTC. It yields the protein CASSTYRGRDEQYF.

This clonotype was recorded at least ten times. V and J are TRBV7-8 and TRBJ2-2, with 8 nucleotides matching TRBD1. The CDR3 is 14 amino acids. The germline CDR1 and CDR2 sequences are SGHVS and FQNEAQ. The J segment lost 4 bases and the V segment lost 5 bases, leaving 3 bases of the junction unmatched. The CDR3 DNA follows: TGTGCCAGCAGCGGACAGGGTGGCACCGGGGAGCTGTTTTTT. It yields the protein CASSGQGGTGELFF.

The sample holds many counts of this clonotype. Its ends do not fully match the called genes, so a read error is possible. The chain employs TRBV5-1 and TRBJ2-2, with 10 bases aligning to TRBD1. The CDR3 totals 15 residues. Per the germline V gene, CDR1 is SGHRS and CDR2 is YFSETQ. CDR3 sequence: CASTLTGGDTGELFF. CDR3 bases: TGCGCCAGCACCTTGACAGGGGGCGACACCGGGGAGCTGTTTTTT. Using reference TRBV5-1 and TRBJ2-2 for the parts outside the CDR3, the full variable domain is KAGVTQTPRYLIKTRGQQVTLSCSPISGHRSVSWYQQTPGQGLQFLFEYFSETQRNKGNFPGRFSGRQFSNSRSEMNVSTLELGDSALYLCASTLTGGDTGELFFGEGSRLTVL.

This clonotype was seen only a few times. The CDR3 reads CASSIPRNTEAFF. DNA of the CDR3: TGTGCCAGCAGCATCCCTCGGAACACTGAAGCTTTCTTT. This chain links TRBV7-9 with TRBJ1-1, with D unresolved. This CDR3 is built from 13 residues. Germline values: CDR1 SEHNR, CDR2 FQNEAQ (reference sequence). V was pared by 5 bases and J by 1 base, with 8 bases between.

This clonotype was seen a handful of times. This chain connects TRBV5-5 to TRBJ1-3; D is unresolved. This CDR3 has 14 amino acids. The germline V gene has CDR1 SGHKS and CDR2 YYEKEE (reference sequence). The ends were cut back, 1 base at V and 0 bases at J, with 5 bases in the middle. The CDR3 DNA follows: TGTGCCAGCAGCTTGACAGACTCTGGAAACACCATATATTTT. This translates into CASSLTDSGNTIYF. The variable domain in full, completed from reference TRBV5-5 and TRBJ1-3, reads DAGVTQSPTHLIKTRGQQVTLRCSPISGHKSVSWYQQVLGQGPQFIFQYYEKEERGRGNFPDRFSARQFPNYSSELNVNALLLGDSALYLCASSLTDSGNTIYFGEGSWLTVV.